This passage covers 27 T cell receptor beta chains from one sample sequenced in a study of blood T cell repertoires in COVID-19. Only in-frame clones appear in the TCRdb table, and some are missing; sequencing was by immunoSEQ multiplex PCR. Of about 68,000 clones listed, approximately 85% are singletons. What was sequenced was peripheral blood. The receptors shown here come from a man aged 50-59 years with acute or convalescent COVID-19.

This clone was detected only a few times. Here the CDR3 reads CAISENRDTEAFF. The CDR3 coding sequence is TGTGCCATCAGTGAGAACAGGGACACTGAAGCTTTCTTT. This chain links TRBV10-3 with TRBJ1-1; a weak D match, TRBD1 (6 bases). The CDR3 consists of 13 residues. Germline V gene data show CDR1 as ENHRY and CDR2 as SYGVKD. The V and J ends lost 2 bases and 3 bases respectively, with 7 bases between them.

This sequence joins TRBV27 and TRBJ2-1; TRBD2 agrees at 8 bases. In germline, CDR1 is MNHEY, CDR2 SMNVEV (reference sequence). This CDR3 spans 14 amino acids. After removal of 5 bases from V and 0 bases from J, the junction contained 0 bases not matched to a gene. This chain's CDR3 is CASSSGGSYNEQFF. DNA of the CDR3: TGTGCCAGCAGTAGCGGGGGCTCCTACAATGAGCAGTTCTTC.

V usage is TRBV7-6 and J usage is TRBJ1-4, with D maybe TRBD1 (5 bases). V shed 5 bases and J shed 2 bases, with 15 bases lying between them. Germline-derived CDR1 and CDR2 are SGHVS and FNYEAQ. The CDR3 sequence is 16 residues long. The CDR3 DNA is TGTGCCAGCAGCCTTCACCCGACAGCCACTAATGAAAAACTGTTTTTT. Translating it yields CASSLHPTATNEKLFF.

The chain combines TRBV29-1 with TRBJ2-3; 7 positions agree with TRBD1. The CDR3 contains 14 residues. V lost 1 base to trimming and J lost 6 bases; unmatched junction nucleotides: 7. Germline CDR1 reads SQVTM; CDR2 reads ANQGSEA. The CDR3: CSVEGQGLTDTQYF. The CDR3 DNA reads TGCAGCGTTGAAGGACAGGGCCTAACGGATACGCAGTATTTT.

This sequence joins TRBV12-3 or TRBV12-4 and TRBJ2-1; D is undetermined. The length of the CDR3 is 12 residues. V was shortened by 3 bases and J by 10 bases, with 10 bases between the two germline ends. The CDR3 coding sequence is TGTGCCAGCAGTTTCGGGTATTCCGAGCAGTTCTTC. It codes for CASSFGYSEQFF.

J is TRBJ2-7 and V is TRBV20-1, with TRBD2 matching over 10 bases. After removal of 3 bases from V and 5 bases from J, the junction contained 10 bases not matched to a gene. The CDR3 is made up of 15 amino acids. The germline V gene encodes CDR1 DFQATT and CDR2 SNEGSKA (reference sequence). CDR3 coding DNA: TGCAGTGCTAGTATAGCGGGGGGCGAGTCCGACGAGCAGTACTTC. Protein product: CSASIAGGESDEQYF.

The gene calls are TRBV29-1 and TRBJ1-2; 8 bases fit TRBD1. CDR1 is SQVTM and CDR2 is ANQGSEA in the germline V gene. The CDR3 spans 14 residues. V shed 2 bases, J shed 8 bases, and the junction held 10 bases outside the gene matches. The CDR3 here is CSVEYGQGIGGYTF. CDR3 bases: TGCAGCGTTGAATACGGACAGGGAATAGGAGGCTACACCTTC.

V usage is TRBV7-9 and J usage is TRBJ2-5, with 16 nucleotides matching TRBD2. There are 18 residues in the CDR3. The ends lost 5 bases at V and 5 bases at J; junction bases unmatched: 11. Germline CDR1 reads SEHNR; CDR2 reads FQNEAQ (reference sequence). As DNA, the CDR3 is TGTGCCAGCAGCCCAGGGACTAGCGGGGGGGCCGGAGAGGAGACCCAGTACTTC. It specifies CASSPGTSGGAGEETQYF.

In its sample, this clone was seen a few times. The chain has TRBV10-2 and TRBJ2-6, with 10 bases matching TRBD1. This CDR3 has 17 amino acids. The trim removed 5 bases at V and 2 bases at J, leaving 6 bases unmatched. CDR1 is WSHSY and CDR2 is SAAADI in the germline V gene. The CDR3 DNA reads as TGCGCCAGCAGTTCCTACGGGACAGGGGCTGGGGCCAACGTCCTGACTTTC. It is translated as CASSSYGTGAGANVLTF.

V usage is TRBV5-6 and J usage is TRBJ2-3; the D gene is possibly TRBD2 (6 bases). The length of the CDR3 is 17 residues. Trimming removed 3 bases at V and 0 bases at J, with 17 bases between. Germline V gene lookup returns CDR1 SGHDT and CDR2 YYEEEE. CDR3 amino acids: CASSSGPGEDSTDTQYF. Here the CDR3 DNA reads TGTGCCAGCAGCTCCGGTCCGGGGGAGGACAGCACAGATACGCAGTATTTT.

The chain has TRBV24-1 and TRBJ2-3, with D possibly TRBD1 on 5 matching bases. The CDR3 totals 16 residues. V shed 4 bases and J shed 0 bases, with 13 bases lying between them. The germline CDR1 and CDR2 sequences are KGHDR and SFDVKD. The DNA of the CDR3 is TGTGCCACCAGTGACAACGGACAAGCTAGCACAGATACGCAGTATTTT. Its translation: CATSDNGQASTDTQYF.

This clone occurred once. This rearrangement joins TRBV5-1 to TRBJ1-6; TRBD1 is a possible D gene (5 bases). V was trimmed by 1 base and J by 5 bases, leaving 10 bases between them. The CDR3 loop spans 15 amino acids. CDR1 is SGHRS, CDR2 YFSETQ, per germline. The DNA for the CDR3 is TGCGCCAGCAGCTTGCAGGGTGTCGATAATTCACCCCTCCACTTT. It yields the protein CASSLQGVDNSPLHF.

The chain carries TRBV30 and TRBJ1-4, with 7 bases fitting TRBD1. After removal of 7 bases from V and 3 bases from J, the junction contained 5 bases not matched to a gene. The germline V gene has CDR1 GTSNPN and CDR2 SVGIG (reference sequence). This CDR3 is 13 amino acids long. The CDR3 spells CASSTGANEKLFF. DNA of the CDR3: TGTGCCTCGTCAACAGGGGCTAATGAAAAACTGTTTTTT.

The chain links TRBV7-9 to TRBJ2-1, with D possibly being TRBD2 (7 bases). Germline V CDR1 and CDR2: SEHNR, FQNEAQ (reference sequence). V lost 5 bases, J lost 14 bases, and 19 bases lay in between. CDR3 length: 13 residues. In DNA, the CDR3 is TGTGCCAGCAGCCGGCCAACACAGGGAGGGGAGTTCTTC. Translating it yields CASSRPTQGGEFF.

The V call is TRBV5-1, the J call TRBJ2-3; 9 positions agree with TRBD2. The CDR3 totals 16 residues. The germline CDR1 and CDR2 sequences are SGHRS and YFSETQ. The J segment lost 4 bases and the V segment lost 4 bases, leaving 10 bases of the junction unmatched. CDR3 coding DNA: TGCGCCAGCAGCGCAATGCGGGGGGGCGAGGCAGATACGCAGTATTTT. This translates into CASSAMRGGEADTQYF.

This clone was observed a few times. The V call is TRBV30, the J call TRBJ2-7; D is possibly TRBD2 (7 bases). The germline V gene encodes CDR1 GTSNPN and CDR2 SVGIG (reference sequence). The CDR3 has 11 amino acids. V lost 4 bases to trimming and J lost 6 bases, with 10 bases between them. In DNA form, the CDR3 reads TGTGCCTGGAATCGGGGGGCCGAGCAGTACTTC. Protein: CAWNRGAEQYF. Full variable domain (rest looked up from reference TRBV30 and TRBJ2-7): SQTIHQWPATLVQPVGSPLSLECTVEGTSNPNLYWYRQAAGRGLQLLFYSVGIGQISSEVPQNLSASRPQDRQFILSSKKLLLSDSGFYLCAWNRGAEQYFGPGTRLTVT.

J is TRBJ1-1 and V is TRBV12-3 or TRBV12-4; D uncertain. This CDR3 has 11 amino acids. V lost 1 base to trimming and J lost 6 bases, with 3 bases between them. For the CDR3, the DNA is TGTGCCAGCAGTTTAGTCGCTGAAGCTTTCTTT. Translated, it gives CASSLVAEAFF.

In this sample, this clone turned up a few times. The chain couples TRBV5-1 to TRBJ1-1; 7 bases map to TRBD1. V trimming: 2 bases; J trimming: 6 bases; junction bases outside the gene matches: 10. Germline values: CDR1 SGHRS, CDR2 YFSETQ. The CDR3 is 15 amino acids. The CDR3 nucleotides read TGCGCCAGCAGCTTACCAGGGGGGACAAGGCCTGAAGCTTTCTTT. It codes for CASSLPGGTRPEAFF.

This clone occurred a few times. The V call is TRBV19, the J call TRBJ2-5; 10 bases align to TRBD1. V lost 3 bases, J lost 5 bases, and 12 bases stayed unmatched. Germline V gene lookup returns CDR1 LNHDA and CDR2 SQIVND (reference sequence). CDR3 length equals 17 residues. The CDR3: CASSIRARGQGWETQYF. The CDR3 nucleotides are TGTGCCAGTAGTATCCGGGCCCGGGGACAGGGGTGGGAGACCCAGTACTTC.

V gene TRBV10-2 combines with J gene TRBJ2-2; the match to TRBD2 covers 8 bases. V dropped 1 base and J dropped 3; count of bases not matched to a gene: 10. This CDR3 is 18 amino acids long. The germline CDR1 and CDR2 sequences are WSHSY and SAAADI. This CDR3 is CASSEYTLGGADTGELFF. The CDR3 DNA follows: TGCGCCAGCAGTGAGTACACCCTCGGGGGGGCCGACACCGGGGAGCTGTTTTTT.

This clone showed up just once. CDR3 nucleotide sequence: TGTGCCAGCAGCAGAACAGGGAACACTGAAGCTTTCTTT. This codes for CASSRTGNTEAFF. The V and J genes are TRBV7-3 and TRBJ1-1; D is perhaps TRBD1 (5 bases). CDR1 and CDR2 (germline): SGHTA, FQGTGA. V lost 5 bases and J lost 1, with 8 bases in between. The CDR3 has 13 amino acids.

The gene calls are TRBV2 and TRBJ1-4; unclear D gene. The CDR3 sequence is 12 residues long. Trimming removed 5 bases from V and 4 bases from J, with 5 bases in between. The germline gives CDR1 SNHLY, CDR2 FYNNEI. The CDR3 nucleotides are TGTGCCAGCAGTCCCTTTAATGAAAAACTGTTTTTT. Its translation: CASSPFNEKLFF.

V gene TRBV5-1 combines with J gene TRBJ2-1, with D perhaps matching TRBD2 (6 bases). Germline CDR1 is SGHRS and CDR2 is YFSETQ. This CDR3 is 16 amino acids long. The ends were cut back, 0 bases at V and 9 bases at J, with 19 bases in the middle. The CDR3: CASSLVAGSPLGEQFF. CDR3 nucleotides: TGCGCCAGCAGCTTGGTCGCGGGGAGCCCATTGGGTGAGCAGTTCTTC.

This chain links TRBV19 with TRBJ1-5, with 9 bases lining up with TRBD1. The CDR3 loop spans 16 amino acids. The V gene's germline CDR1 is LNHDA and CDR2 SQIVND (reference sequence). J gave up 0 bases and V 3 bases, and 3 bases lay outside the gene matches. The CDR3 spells CASSMGTGYSNQPQHF. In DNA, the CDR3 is TGTGCCAGTAGTATGGGGACAGGGTATAGCAATCAGCCCCAGCATTTT.

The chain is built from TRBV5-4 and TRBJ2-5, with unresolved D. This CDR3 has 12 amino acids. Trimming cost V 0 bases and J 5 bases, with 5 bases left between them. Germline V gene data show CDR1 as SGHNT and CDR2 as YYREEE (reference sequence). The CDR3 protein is CASSLARETQYF. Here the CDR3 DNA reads TGTGCCAGCAGCTTGGCCCGGGAGACCCAGTACTTC.

CDR3 DNA: TGTGCCAGCAGCACCGACAGGGCGGAGACCCAGTACTTC. Protein product: CASSTDRAETQYF. This chain joins TRBV13 and TRBJ2-5; 7 bases align to TRBD1. The V and J ends lost 5 bases and 5 bases, in that order; junction bases with no gene match: 5. Germline lookup yields CDR1 PRHDT and CDR2 FYEKMQ (reference sequence). The length of the CDR3 is 13 residues.

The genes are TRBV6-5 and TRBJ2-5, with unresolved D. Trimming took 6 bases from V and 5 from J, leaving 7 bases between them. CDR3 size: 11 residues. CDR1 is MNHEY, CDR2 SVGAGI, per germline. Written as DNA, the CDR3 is TGTGCCAGCAGGGTCGCGGAGACCCAGTACTTC. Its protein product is CASRVAETQYF.